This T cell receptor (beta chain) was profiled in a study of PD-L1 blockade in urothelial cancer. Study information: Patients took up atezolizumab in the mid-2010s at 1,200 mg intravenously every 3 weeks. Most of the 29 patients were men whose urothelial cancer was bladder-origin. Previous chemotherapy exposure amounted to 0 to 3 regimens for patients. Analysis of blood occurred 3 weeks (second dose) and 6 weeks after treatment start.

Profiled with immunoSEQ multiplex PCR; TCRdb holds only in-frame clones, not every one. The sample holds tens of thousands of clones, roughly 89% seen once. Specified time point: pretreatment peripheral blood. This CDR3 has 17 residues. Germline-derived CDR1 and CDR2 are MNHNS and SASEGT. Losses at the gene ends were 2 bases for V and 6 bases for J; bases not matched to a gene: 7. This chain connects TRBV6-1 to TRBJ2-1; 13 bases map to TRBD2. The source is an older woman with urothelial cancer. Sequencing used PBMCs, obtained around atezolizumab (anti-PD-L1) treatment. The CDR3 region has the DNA TGTGCCAGCAGTGAAAGAACTAGCGGGAGGGCTCCCAATGAGCAGTTCTTC. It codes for CASSERTSGRAPNEQFF.